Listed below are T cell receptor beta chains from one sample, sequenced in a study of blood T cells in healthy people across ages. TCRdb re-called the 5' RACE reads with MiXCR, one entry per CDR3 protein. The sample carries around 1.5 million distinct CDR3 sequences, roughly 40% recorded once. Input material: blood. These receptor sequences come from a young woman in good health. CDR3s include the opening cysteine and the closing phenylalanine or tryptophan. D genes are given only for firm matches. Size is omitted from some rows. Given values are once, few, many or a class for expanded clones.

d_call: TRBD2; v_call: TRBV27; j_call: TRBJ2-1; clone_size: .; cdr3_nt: TGTGCCAGCAGTTTAAGGAGCGGGAGGGCCTACAATGAGCAGTTCTTC; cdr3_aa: CASSLRSGRAYNEQFF
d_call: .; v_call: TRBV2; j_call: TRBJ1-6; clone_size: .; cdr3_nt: TGTGCCAGCAGGGATCCGGGACGATATAATTCACCCCTCCACTTT; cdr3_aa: CASRDPGRYNSPLHF
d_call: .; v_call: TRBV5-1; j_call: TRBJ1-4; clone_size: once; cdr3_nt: TGCGCCAGCAGCATGGAGGGCGGCGGAAATGAAAAACTGTTTTTT; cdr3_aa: CASSMEGGGNEKLFF
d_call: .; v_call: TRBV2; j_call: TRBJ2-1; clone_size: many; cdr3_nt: TGTGCCAGCAGCCGGGACCTCGGAACGAATGAGCAGTTCTTC; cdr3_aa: CASSRDLGTNEQFF
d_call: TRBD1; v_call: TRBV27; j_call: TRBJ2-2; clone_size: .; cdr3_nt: TGTGCCAGCTACCCAGGGGGAAGGACCGGGGAGCTGTTTTTT; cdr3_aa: CASYPGGRTGELFF
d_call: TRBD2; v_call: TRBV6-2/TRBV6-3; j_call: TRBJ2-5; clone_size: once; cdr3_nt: TGTGCCAGCATTTGGGCTAGCGGTTACAATGAGCAGTACTTC; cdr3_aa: CASIWASGYNEQYF
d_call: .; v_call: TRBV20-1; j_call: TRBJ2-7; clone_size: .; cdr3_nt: TGCAGTGCTCCGTCCCGGGACACCTACGAGCAGTACTTC; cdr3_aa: CSAPSRDTYEQYF
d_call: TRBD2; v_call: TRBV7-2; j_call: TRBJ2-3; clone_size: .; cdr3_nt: TGTGCCAGCAGCACAGGGACTAGCGTGCCAGATACGCAGTATTTT; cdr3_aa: CASSTGTSVPDTQYF
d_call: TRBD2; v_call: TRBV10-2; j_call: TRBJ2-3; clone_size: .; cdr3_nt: TGCGCCAGCTCGCTAGCGGAGTCCGGAATTAGTACAGATACGCAGTATTTT; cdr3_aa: CASSLAESGISTDTQYF
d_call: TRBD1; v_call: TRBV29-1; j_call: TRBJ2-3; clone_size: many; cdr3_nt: TGCAGCGTTGATACAGGGGGCGGCACAGATACGCAGTATTTT; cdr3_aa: CSVDTGGGTDTQYF
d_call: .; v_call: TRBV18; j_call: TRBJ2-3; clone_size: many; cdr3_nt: TGTGCCAGCTCACCACGATCGTTTGCTGCGGGCCAAAACGGTACGCAGTATTTT; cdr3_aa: CASSPRSFAAGQNGTQYF
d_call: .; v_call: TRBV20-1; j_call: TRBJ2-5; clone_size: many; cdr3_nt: TGCAGTGCTAGCGGGGAGACCCAGTACTTC; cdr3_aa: CSASGETQYF
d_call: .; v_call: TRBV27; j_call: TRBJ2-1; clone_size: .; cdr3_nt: TGTGCCAGCAGAGATTACCACCGGGACGATGAGCAGTTCTTC; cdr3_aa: CASRDYHRDDEQFF
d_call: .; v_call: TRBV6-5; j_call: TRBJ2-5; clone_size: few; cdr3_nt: TGTGCCAGCAGTCAGTCGACTAGACCGTACCAAGAGACCCAGTACTTC; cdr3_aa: CASSQSTRPYQETQYF
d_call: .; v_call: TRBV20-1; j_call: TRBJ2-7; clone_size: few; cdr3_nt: TGCAGTGCTAGAGATCTAAGGGGAGCGCTCTCCTACGAGCAGTACTTC; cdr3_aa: CSARDLRGALSYEQYF
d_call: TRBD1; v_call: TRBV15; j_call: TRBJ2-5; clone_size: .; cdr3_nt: TGTGCCACCAGCGGAACCGGGACAGGGAGCCGTGAGACCCAGTACTTC; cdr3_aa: CATSGTGTGSRETQYF
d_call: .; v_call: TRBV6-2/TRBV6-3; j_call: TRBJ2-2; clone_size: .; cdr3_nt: TGTGCCAGCAGTTACTCAAGTTCCGGGGAGCTGTTTTTT; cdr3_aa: CASSYSSSGELFF
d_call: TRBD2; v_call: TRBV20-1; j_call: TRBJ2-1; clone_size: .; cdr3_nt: TGCAGTGCTAGTCCTAGCGGGAAGGGGACCTCCTACAATGAGCAGTTCTTC; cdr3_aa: CSASPSGKGTSYNEQFF
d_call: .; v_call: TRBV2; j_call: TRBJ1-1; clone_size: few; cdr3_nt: TGTGCCAGCATTCACGGGCCTTATCCGGGAGCTTTCTTT; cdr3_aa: CASIHGPYPGAFF
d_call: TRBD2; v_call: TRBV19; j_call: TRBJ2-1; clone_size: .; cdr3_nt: TGTGCCAGTAGCCCCCGACCTGCGGGAGGGGGTAGTGAGCAGTTCTTC; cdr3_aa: CASSPRPAGGGSEQFF
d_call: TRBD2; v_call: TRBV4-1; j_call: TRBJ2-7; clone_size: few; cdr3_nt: TGCGCCAGCAGCCAAGAGCAAACGGGAGGGACATACGAGCAGTACTTC; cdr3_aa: CASSQEQTGGTYEQYF
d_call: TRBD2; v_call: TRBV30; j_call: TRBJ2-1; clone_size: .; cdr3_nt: TGTGCCTGGAGTGTATTGCTAGCGGGGGACAATGAGCAGTTCTTC; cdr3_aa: CAWSVLLAGDNEQFF
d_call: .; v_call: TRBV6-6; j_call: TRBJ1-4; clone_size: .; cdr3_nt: TGTGCCAGCAGTCCGGACAGATATGAAAAACTGTTTTTT; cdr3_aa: CASSPDRYEKLFF
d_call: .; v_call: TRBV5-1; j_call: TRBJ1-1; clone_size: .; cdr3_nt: TGCGCCAGCAACTCGGGTCGGGTTACTGAAGCTTTCTTT; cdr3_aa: CASNSGRVTEAFF
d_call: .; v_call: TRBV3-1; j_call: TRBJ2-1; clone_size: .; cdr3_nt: TGTGCCAGCAGCTTGGACCGCCTCGATGAGCAGTTCTTC; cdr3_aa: CASSLDRLDEQFF
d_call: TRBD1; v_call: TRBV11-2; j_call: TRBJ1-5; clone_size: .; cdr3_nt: TGTGCCAGTACCCTAAACGGAGCAGGGGGCGATCAGCCCCAGCATTTT; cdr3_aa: CASTLNGAGGDQPQHF
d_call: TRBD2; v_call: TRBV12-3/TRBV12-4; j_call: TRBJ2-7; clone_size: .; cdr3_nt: TGTGCCAGCAGTGGGACTAGCGGGTGCGAGCAGTACTTC; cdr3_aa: CASSGTSGCEQYF
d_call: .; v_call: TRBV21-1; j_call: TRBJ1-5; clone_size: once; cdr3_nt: TGTGCCAGCAGCGGGGGGGAGGCAGTTAGCAATCAGCCCCAGCATTTT; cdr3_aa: CASSGGEAVSNQPQHF
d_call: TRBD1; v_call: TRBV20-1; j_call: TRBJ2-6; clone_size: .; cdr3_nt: TGCAGTGCTAGTGGAGACAGGGGTAATGGGGCCAACGTCCTGACTTTC; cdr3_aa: CSASGDRGNGANVLTF
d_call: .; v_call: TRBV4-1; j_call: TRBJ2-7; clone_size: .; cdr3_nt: TGCGCCAGCAGCCAAAACAGCCTTCCGGGGGACGAGCAGTACTTC; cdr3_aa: CASSQNSLPGDEQYF
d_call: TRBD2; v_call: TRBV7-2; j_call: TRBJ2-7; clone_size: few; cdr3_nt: TGTGCCAGCAGCCTACAAGCGGGATCCACCTCCTACGAGCAGTACTTC; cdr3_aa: CASSLQAGSTSYEQYF
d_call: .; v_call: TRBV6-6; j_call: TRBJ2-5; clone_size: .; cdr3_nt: TGTGCCAGCAGTTACATACGGGAGACCCAGTACTTC; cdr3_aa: CASSYIRETQYF
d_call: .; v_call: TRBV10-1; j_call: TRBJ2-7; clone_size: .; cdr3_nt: TGCGCCAGCAGTGAGTCCCTTAGGGGCGAGCAGTACTTC; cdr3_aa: CASSESLRGEQYF
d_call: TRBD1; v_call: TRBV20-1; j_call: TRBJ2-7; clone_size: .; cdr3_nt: TGCAGTGCCGGAACGGGACAGGCGCTCTACGAGCAGTACTTC; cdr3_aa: CSAGTGQALYEQYF
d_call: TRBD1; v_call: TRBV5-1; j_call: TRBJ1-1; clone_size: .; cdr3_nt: TGCGCCAGCAGCCGACGGACAGGGGATTTCGGGAACACTGAAGCTTTCTTT; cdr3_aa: CASSRRTGDFGNTEAFF
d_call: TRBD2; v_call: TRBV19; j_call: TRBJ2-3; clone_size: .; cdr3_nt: TGTGCCAGTAGTATGACTAGCGGGAGCACAGATACGCAGTATTTT; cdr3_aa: CASSMTSGSTDTQYF
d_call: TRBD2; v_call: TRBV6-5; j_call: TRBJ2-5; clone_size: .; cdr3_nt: TGTGCCAGCAGTTACTCGACTAGCGGGAGGGTCCAAGAGACCCAGTACTTC; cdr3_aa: CASSYSTSGRVQETQYF
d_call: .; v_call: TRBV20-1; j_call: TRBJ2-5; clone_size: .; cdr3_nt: TGCAGTGCTAGAGCGTTTTTTCTGGGTGAGCAGTACTTC; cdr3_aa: CSARAFFLGEQYF
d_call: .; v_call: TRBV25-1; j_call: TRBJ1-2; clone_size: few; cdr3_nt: TGTGCCAGCAGTGAACAGGGGAAGAATGGCTACACCTTC; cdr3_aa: CASSEQGKNGYTF
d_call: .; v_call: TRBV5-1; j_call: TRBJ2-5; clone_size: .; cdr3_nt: TGCGCCAGCAGCTGGGGACCTTTATTGGAGCAGTACTTC; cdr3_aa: CASSWGPLLEQYF
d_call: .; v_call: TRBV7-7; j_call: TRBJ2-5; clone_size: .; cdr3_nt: TGTGCCAGTGGGGACGCGATTCAAGAGACCCAGTACTTC; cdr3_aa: CASGDAIQETQYF
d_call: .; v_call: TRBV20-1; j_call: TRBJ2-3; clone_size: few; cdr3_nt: TGCAGTGCTTCCGAAGAGCTAGTCCGAGGGACCTTCAGTGGGTTGCAGTATTTT; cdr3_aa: CSASEELVRGTFSGLQYF
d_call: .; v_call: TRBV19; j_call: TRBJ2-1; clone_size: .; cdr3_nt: TGTGCCAGTAGTATTAATAGCGGAGGTGAGCAGTTCTTC; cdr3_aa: CASSINSGGEQFF
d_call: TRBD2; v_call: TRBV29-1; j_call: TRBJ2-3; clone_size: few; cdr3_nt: TGCAGCGTTGGTCTAGCGGGGCCGCGCACAGATACGCAGTATTTT; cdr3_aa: CSVGLAGPRTDTQYF
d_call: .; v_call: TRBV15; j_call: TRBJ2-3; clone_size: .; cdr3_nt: TGTGCCACCAGCAGAGATCAGGGGCAGGGCCCTCGAAGAAATACGCAGTATTTT; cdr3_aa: CATSRDQGQGPRRNTQYF
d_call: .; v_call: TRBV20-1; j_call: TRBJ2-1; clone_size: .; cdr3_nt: TGCAGTGCCCAAGGACGGGGTGAGCAGTTCTTC; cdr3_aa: CSAQGRGEQFF
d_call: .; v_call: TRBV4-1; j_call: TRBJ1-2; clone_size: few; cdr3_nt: TGCGCCAGCAGCCCCTCCTACCCGACCGCGAACTTGGACGATGGCTACACCTTC; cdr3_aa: CASSPSYPTANLDDGYTF
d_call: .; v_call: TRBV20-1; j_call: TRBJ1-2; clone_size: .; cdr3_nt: TGCAGTGCGCGAGAAGGCGGGACACTAGCTAACTATGGCTACACCTTC; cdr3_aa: CSAREGGTLANYGYTF
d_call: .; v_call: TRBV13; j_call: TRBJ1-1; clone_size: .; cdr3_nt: TGTGCCAGCAGCTTAGGGGTTGATCCCGGGACTTTCTTT; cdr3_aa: CASSLGVDPGTFF
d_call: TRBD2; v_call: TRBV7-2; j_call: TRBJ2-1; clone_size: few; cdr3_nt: TGTGCCAGCAGCTTAGAACTAGCGGGAGATCCCTACAATGAGCAGTTCTTC; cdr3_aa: CASSLELAGDPYNEQFF
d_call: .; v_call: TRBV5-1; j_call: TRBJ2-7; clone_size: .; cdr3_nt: TGCGCCAGCAGTGTGAGCAGGGATAGGTCCTACGAGCAGTACTTC; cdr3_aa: CASSVSRDRSYEQYF
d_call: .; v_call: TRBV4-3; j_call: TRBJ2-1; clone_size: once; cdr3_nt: TGCGCCAGCAGCCAAGATTACAGGGAGGCCTACAATGAGCAGTTCTTC; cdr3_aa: CASSQDYREAYNEQFF